This T cell receptor (beta chain) stems from a study of T cell repertoires in cytomegalovirus infection. TCRdb ran MiXCR on the reads and lists one entry per CDR3 protein. The top ten clones hold approximately 12% of a sample with a few hundred thousand distinct CDR3 sequences, 17% of them seen once. V was shortened by 2 bases and J by 4 bases, with 25 bases between the two germline ends. CDR3 length equals 19 residues. In germline, CDR1 is MNHNY, CDR2 SVGAGI (reference sequence). The TCR originated in a human donor in good health (CMV status not recorded). Some clones in this sample may be carry-over from other donors' samples. The J gene is TRBJ2-3, the V gene TRBV6-6; perhaps D is TRBD1 or TRBD2 (6 bases each). Material: PBMCs. CDR3 loop: CASSYVAGMGTGAPDTQYF. The CDR3 nucleotides read TGTGCCAGCAGTTACGTTGCGGGGATGGGGACGGGGGCCCCAGATACGCAGTATTTT.